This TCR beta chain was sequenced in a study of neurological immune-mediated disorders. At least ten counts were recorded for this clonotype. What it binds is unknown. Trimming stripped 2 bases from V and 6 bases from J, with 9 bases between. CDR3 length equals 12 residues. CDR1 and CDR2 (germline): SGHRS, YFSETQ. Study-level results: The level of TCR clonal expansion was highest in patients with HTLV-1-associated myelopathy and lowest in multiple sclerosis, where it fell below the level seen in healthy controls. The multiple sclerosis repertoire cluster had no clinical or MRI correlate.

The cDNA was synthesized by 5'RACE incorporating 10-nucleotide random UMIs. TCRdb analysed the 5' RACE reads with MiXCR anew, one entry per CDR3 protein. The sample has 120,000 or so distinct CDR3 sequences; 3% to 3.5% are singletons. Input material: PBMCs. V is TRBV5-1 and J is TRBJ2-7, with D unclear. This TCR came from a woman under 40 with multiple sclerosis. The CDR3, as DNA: TGCGCCAGCAGCTTCGGGTTGGGCGAGCAGTACTTC. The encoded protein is CASSFGLGEQYF.